This TCR beta chain was observed in a study of CD8 T cells in Susac syndrome. Study results and limitations: As the study acknowledged, the number of individuals in its TCR sequencing and HLA analysis was relatively small.

Comment on this clonotype: What it binds is not known.

CD8+ and CD4+ blood T cells underwent TCR beta sequencing. TEMRA cells were FACS-enriched and CD8+ and CD4+ T cells negatively isolated. V trimming: 8 bases; J trimming: 1 base; junction bases outside the gene matches: 6. The germline CDR1 and CDR2 sequences are MNHNY and SVGAGI (reference sequence). The CDR3 has 14 residues. Random-hexamer reverse transcription was applied to about 0.5 to 1 ug RNA. The CDR3 of TCR beta was amplified by immunoSEQ multiplex PCR across 54 Vbeta and 13 Jbeta. TCRdb passed the immunoSEQ multiplex PCR reads through MiXCR, listing each CDR3 protein once. The repertoire holds 100,000 to 150,000 distinct CDR3 sequences, more than 90% seen once, with 0.065% to 0.09% in the top ten.

This receptor was obtained from a human donor in good health. The material sequenced was CD4+ T cells from PBMCs. This rearrangement joins TRBV6-6 to TRBJ2-5, with TRBD1 matching 8 bases. The CDR3 region is CASLSTGGQETQYF. DNA of the CDR3: TGTGCCAGCCTTTCCACAGGGGGCCAAGAGACCCAGTACTTC.